Shown below are 4 T cell receptor beta chains from a single sample sequenced in a study of T-cell reconstitution after alpha-beta-depleted transplantation in children. As it was prepared, the TCRbeta library received unique molecular identifiers. TCRdb ran MiXCR on the PCR reads and lists one entry per CDR3 protein. The table lists around 480,000 distinct CDR3 sequences, approximately 32% of them singletons, with more than 2% in the top ten. The source material was PBMCs from the stem cell graft donor, sampled from the stem cell graft. These receptors were taken from a human donor who donated a stem cell graft to a child with aplastic anemia.

V and J are TRBV7-2 and TRBJ2-1; 14 bases agree with TRBD2. The trim removed 3 bases at V and 9 bases at J, leaving 10 bases unmatched. The CDR3 covers 17 residues. The germline V gene has CDR1 SGHTA and CDR2 FQGNSA. This chain's CDR3 is CASSLGRGLAGAIEQFF. In DNA form, the CDR3 reads TGTGCCAGCAGCTTGGGGAGGGGACTAGCGGGAGCCATTGAGCAGTTCTTC.

This chain joins TRBV4-3 and TRBJ2-3, with 12 nucleotides matching TRBD2. V dropped 3 bases and J dropped 2; count of bases not matched to a gene: 6. From germline, CDR1 is LGHNA and CDR2 YSLEER. This CDR3 region has 17 residues. CDR3 loop: CASSQTSGRGPTDTQYF. CDR3 sequence (DNA): TGCGCCAGCAGCCAGACTAGCGGGAGAGGTCCCACAGATACGCAGTATTTT.

The table lists this clonotype with a few counts. This sequence joins TRBV7-9 and TRBJ2-2, with D tentatively TRBD1 (6 bases). Germline V gene lookup returns CDR1 SEHNR and CDR2 FQNEAQ (reference sequence). The CDR3 is 16 amino acids. Trimming took off 6 bases at V and 2 bases at J, with 16 bases between the two ends. CDR3 residues: CASRIPSGANTGELFF. The CDR3, as DNA: TGTGCCAGCAGGATACCCTCAGGGGCCAACACCGGGGAGCTGTTTTTT. The full variable domain, with the rest looked up from reference TRBV7-9 and TRBJ2-2, is DTGVSQNPRHKITKRGQNVTFRCDPISEHNRLYWYRQTLGQGPEFLTYFQNEAQLEKSRLLSDRFSAERPKGSFSTLEIQRTEQGDSAMYLCASRIPSGANTGELFFGEGSRLTVL.

The gene calls are TRBV5-6 and TRBJ1-5; no firm D call. The germline V gene has CDR1 SGHDT and CDR2 YYEEEE. The V end was cut by 3 bases, the J end by 6 bases, with 10 bases between. CDR3 length: 13 amino acids. CDR3 loop: CASSSRQAQPQHF. In DNA, the CDR3 is TGTGCCAGCAGCTCTCGCCAGGCTCAGCCCCAGCATTTT.